This T cell receptor (beta chain) was sequenced during a study of blood T cell repertoires in COVID-19. Study background: Spain, Italy and the United States supplied samples that represented acute and convalescent COVID-19. The analysed material was cDNA or gDNA that came from T cells, B-cell-depleted T cells, or PBMCs.

Per the study methods: Amplification of reference gene primers provided the estimated nucleated cell counts. The method was immunoSEQ multiplex PCR; TCRdb's version includes in-frame clones alone and lacks a portion of them. V and J calls and clone size follow that table, whereas D and trimming were derived from the DNA. The profile shows roughly 140,000 clones, approximately 91% of them singletons. Germline V gives CDR1 MNHNS, CDR2 SASEGT. CDR3 size: 19 residues. V lost 1 base to trimming and J lost 6 bases; unmatched junction nucleotides: 15. Specimen: peripheral blood. This clonotype was obtained from a man aged 45-65 years with active or convalescent COVID-19. V is TRBV6-1 and J is TRBJ2-4; TRBD1 aligns across 10 bases. CDR3 sequence (DNA): TGTGCCAGCAGTGAAGTTATGACAGGGGGCGCGGTGCGGGGAAACATTCAGTACTTC. It specifies CASSEVMTGGAVRGNIQYF.